The sequence of this T cell receptor beta chain was determined in a study of blood T cell repertoires in COVID-19. The CDR3 length is 15 residues. Per the germline V gene, CDR1 is MNHEY and CDR2 is SMNVEV (reference sequence). V was clipped by 0 bases and J by 6 bases; unmatched bases: 4. Authors' analysis steps: Estimated nucleated cell counts came from reference gene primer amplification. TCRdb keeps only in-frame clones here, not all; method: immunoSEQ multiplex PCR. The D gene and trimming were derived from the DNA, and the V and J assignments and clone size from that table. This table has 55,000 to 65,000 clones, around 87% appearing once.

This receptor was obtained from a man aged 55 to 70 with active or convalescent COVID-19. The sample was peripheral blood. This chain uses TRBV27 with TRBJ2-1; TRBD2 agrees at 8 bases. The CDR3, as DNA: TGTGCCAGCAGTTTATCCGGACTAGCTAGCAATGAGCAGTTCTTC. This encodes CASSLSGLASNEQFF.